This TCR beta chain stems from a study of cytomegalovirus exposure and HLA in healthy donors. In regard to this clone: The sample has other DNA sequences that encode this CDR3 too.

This CDR3 is built from 13 residues. Trimming cost V 4 bases and J 1 base, with 8 bases left between them. Germline V gene lookup returns CDR1 SQVTM and CDR2 ANQGSEA. Likely unrecorded immune exposures existed in these nominally healthy donors. Use of 60 Vbeta and 13 Jbeta primers characterized the PCR. TCRdb's table, derived via immunoSEQ multiplex PCR, lists solely in-frame clones and lacks some. The repertoire holds about 150,000 clones, with 85% as singletons. The V call is TRBV29-1, the J call TRBJ1-5; D is unresolved. The specimen was PBMCs. The sequence was obtained from a man aged 25-45 years in good health and CMV-seropositive. CDR3 bases: TGCAGCGTTGGGCCGGGGAGCAATCAGCCCCAGCATTTT. Amino acid sequence: CSVGPGSNQPQHF.